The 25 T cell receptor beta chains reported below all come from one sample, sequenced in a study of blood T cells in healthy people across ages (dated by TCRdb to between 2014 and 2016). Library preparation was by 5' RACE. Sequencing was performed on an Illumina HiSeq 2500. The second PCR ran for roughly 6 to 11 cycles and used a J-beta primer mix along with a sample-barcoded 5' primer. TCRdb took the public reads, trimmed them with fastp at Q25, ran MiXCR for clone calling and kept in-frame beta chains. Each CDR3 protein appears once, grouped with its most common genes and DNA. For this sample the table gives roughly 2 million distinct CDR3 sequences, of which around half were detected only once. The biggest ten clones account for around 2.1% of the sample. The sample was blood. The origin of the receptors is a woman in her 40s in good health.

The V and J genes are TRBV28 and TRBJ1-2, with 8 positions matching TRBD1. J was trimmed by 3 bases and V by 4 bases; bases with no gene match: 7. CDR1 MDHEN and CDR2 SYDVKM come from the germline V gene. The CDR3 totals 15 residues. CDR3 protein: CASSYPGTGYYGYTF. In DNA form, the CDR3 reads TGTGCCAGCAGTTATCCCGGGACAGGTTACTATGGCTACACCTTC.

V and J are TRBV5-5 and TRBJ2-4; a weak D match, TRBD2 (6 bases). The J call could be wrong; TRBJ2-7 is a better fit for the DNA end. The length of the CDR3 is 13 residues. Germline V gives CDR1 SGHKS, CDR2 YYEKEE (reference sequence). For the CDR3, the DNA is TGTGCCAGCAGCCACCGGGAGACCTACGAGCAGTACTTC. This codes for CASSHRETYEQYF.

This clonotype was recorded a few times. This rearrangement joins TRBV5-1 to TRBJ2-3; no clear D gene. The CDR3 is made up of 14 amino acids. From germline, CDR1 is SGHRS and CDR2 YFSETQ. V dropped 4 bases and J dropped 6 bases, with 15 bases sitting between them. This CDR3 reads CASSPRLAEDTQYF. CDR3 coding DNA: TGCGCCAGCAGCCCCCGTCTCGCCGAGGATACGCAGTATTTT.

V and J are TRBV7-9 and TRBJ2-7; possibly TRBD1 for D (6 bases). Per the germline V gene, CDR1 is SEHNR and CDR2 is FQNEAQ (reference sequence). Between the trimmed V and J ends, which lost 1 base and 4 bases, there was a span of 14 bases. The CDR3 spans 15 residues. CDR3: CASSLGAGETYEQYF. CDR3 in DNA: TGTGCCAGCAGCTTAGGGGCAGGGGAGACGTACGAGCAGTACTTC.

The CDR3 reads CSARAARGIGNEKLFF. For the CDR3, the DNA is TGCAGTGCTAGAGCAGCTAGGGGAATCGGTAATGAAAAACTGTTTTTT. The rearrangement joins TRBV20-1 to TRBJ1-4; tentatively, D is TRBD1 (5 bases). The CDR3 totals 16 residues. Per the germline V gene, CDR1 is DFQATT and CDR2 is SNEGSKA (reference sequence). Between the trimmed V and J ends, which lost 1 base and 4 bases, there was a span of 16 bases.

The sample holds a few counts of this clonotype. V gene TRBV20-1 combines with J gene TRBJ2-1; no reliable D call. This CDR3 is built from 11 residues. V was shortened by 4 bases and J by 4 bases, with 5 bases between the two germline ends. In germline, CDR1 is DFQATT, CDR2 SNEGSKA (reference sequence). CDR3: CSAMWYNEQFF. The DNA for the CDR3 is TGCAGTGCTATGTGGTACAATGAGCAGTTCTTC.

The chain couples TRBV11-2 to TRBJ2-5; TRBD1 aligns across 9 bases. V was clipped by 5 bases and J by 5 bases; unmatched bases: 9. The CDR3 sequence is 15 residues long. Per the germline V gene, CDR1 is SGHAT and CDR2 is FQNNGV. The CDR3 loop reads CASSAATGGRETQYF. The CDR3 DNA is TGTGCCAGCAGCGCCGCTACAGGGGGCCGGGAGACCCAGTACTTC.

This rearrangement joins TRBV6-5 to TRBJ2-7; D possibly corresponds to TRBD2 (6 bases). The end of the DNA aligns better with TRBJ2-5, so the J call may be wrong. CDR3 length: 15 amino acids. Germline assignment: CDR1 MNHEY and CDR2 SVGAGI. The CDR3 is CASSYESGRRETQYF. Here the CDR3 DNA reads TGTGCCAGCAGTTACGAGTCAGGGAGGAGGGAGACCCAGTACTTC.

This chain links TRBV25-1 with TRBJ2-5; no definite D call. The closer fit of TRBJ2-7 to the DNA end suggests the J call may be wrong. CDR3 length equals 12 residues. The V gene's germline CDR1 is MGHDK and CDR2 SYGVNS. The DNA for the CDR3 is TGTGCCAGCAGTGGCTCTTCGTGCGAGCAGTACTTC. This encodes CASSGSSCEQYF.

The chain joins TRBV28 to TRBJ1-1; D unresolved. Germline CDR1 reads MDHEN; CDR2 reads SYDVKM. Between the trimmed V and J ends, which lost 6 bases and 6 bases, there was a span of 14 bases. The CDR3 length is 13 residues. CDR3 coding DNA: TGTGCCAGCAGCCGCGCAGTGTTTGCTGAAGCTTTCTTT. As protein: CASSRAVFAEAFF.

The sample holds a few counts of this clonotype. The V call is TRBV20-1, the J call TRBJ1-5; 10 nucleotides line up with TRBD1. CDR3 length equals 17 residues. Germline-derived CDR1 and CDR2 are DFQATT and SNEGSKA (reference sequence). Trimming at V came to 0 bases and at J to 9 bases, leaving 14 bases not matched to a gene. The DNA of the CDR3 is TGCAGTGCTAGAGATTATTTACCGGGACAGGGGATATCGCCCCAGCATTTT. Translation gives CSARDYLPGQGISPQHF.

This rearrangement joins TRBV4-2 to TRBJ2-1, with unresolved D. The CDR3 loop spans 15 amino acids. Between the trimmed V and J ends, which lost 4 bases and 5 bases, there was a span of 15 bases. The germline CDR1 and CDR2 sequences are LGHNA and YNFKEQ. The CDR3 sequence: CASSPPAGNHNEQFF. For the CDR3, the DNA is TGTGCCAGCAGCCCCCCTGCCGGTAACCACAATGAGCAGTTCTTC.

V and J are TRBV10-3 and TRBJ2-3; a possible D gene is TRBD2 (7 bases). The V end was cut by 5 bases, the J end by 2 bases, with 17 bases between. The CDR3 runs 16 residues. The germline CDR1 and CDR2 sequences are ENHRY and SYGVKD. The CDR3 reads CAISPSAGATTDTQYF. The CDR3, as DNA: TGTGCCATCAGTCCTTCGGCGGGGGCGACCACAGATACGCAGTATTTT.

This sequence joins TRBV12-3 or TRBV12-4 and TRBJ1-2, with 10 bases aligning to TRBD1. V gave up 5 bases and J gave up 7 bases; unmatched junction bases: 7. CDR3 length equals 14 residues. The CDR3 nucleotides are TGTGCCAGCAGTCCGGGACAGGGGATGGCTGGCTACACCTTC. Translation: CASSPGQGMAGYTF.

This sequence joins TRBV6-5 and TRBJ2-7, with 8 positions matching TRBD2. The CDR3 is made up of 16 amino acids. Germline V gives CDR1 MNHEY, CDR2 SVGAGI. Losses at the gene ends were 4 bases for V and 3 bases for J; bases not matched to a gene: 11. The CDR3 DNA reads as TGTGCCAGCAGTTCCGGAACGTCGGGGGGGTACTACGAGCAGTACTTC. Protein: CASSSGTSGGYYEQYF.

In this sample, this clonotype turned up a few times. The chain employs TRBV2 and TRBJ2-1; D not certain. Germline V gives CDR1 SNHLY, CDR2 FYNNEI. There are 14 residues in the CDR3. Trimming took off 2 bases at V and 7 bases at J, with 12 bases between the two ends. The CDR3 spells CASSESLPPNEQFF. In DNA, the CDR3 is TGTGCCAGCAGTGAAAGCCTCCCTCCGAATGAGCAGTTCTTC.

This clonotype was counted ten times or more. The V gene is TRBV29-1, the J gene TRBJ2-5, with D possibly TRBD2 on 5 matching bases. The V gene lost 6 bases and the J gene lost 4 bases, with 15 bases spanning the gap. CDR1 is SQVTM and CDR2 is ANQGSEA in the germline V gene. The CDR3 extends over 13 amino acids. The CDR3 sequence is CSVEELVGETQYF. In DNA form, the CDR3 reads TGCAGCGTAGAGGAACTAGTTGGAGAGACCCAGTACTTC.

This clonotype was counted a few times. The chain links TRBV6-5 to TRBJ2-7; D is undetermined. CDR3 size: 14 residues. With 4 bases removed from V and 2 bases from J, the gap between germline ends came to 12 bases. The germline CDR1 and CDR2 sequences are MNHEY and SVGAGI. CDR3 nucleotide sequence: TGTGCCAGCAGTTCCCGCACTCCACCCTACGAGCAGTACTTC. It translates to CASSSRTPPYEQYF.

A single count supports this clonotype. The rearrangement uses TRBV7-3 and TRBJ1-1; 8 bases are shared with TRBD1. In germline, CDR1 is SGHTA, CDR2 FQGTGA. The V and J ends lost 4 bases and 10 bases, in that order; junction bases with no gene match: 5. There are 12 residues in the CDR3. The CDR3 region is CASSSGQGGAFF. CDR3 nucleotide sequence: TGTGCCAGCAGCTCAGGACAGGGTGGAGCTTTCTTT.

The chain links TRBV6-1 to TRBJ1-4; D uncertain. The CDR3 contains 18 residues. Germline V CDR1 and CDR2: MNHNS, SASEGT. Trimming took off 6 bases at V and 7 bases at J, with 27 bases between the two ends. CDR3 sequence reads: CASRGYSNRAGMSEKLFF. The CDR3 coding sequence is TGTGCCAGCAGGGGGTACAGTAATCGGGCTGGGATGAGTGAAAAACTGTTTTTT.

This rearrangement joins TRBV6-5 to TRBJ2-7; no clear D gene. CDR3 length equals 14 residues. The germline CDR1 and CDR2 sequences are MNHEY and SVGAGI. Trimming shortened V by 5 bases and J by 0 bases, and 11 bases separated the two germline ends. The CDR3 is CASSRSTDSYEQYF. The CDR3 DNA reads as TGTGCCAGCAGTAGATCGACGGACTCCTACGAGCAGTACTTC.

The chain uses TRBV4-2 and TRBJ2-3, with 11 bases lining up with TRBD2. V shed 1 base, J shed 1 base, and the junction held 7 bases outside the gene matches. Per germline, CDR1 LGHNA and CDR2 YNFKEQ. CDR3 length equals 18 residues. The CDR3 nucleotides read TGTGCCAGCAGCCAAGCCCCATCTAGCGGGGGGCGCACAGATACGCAGTATTTT. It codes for CASSQAPSSGGRTDTQYF.

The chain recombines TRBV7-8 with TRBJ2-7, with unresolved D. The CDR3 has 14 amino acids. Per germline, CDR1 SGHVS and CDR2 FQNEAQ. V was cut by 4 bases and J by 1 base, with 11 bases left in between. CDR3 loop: CASSSQLQSYEQYF. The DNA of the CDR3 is TGTGCCAGCAGCTCCCAGTTGCAGTCCTACGAGCAGTACTTC.

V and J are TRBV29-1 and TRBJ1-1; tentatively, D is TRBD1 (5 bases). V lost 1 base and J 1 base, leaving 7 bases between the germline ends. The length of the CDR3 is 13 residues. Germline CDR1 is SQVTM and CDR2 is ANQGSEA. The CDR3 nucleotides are TGCAGCGTTGAAGTTCAGGGGAACACTGAAGCTTTCTTT. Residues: CSVEVQGNTEAFF.

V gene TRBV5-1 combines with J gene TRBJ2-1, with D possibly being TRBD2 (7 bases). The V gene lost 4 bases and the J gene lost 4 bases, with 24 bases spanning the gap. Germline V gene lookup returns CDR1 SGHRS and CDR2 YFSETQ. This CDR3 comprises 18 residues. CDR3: CASSHPPNQAGAYNEQFF. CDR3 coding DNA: TGCGCCAGCAGCCACCCGCCCAATCAGGCGGGGGCTTACAATGAGCAGTTCTTC.